The 4 T cell receptor beta chains presented below share a single source sample, sequenced in a study of T cell repertoires in cytomegalovirus infection. TCRdb processed the reads anew with MiXCR; each CDR3 protein has one entry. The profile shows approximately 220,000 distinct CDR3 sequences, less than 50% of them singletons. No antigens are known for them. Sequenced here: CD8+ T cells from cultured PBMCs, sampled from culture after CMV antigen stimulation. The origin of the receptors is a human donor in good health (CMV status not recorded). Some clones in this sample may be carry-over from other donors' samples.

This clonotype has just a few counts. The CDR3 sequence is CASSSAETQYF. Written as DNA, the CDR3 is TGTGCCAGCAGTTCGGCCGAGACCCAGTACTTC. The chain combines TRBV27 with TRBJ2-5; the D is unclear. The ends were cut back, 4 bases at V and 5 bases at J, with 5 bases in the middle. CDR1 and CDR2 from the germline V gene are MNHEY and SMNVEV (reference sequence). CDR3 size: 11 residues.

The table lists this clonotype with many counts. This chain joins TRBV7-2 and TRBJ2-2; 8 nucleotides agree with TRBD1. Germline V gene data show CDR1 as SGHTA and CDR2 as FQGNSA. The CDR3 sequence is 18 residues long. Unmatched junction bases numbered 8, after V lost 1 base and J lost 1 base. The CDR3 region is CASSLVGRGLENTGELFF. The CDR3 DNA reads TGTGCCAGCAGCTTAGTCGGCAGGGGGCTAGAGAACACCGGGGAGCTGTTTTTT.

The sample holds a few counts of this clonotype. The chain joins TRBV6-5 to TRBJ2-2; 7 nucleotides agree with TRBD2. Germline-derived CDR1 and CDR2 are MNHEY and SVGAGI. The CDR3 covers 16 residues. V dropped 2 bases and J dropped 5; count of bases not matched to a gene: 8. For the CDR3, the DNA is TGTGCCAGCAGTTACGGGGGAGGGGTAGGGACCGGGGAGCTGTTTTTT. It encodes CASSYGGGVGTGELFF.

The V call is TRBV10-3, the J call TRBJ1-1; no definite D call. V lost 0 bases, J lost 3 bases, and 20 bases lay in between. CDR1 ENHRY and CDR2 SYGVKD come from the germline V gene. The CDR3 totals 18 residues. The CDR3 region has the DNA TGTGCCATCAGTGAGTCGACGGGGTCACAAGTATCTGACACTGAAGCTTTCTTT. Its protein product is CAISESTGSQVSDTEAFF.